The rows below give T cell receptor beta chains drawn from one sample of a study of blood T cells in healthy people across ages. In TCRdb, the 5' RACE reads were re-called with MiXCR into one record per CDR3 protein. The table records under 800,000 distinct CDR3 sequences, around 21% of them present only once. Input material: blood. These receptors all stem from a man between 65 and 79 years old in good health. The CDR3 runs from the conserved cysteine through the conserved F or W. A D gene is named only where the DNA matches it firmly. Clone size is stated in some rows and not others, as once, few, many or a class when expanded.

TRBV7-4	-	TRBJ2-7	-	CASRDPGGSYEQYF	TGTGCCAGCCGCGACCCGGGCGGTTCCTACGAGCAGTACTTC
TRBV7-3	TRBD1	TRBJ2-4	few	CASSLSRDRVSKNIQYF	TGTGCCAGCAGCTTAAGTCGGGACAGGGTCTCCAAAAACATTCAGTACTTC
TRBV20-1	TRBD1	TRBJ1-5	-	CSARGERGPSNQPQHF	TGCAGTGCTAGAGGGGAAAGGGGGCCTAGCAATCAGCCCCAGCATTTT
TRBV3-1	TRBD2	TRBJ2-1	-	CASSLRAGGGGYNEQFF	TGTGCCAGCAGCCTTCGGGCGGGAGGCGGGGGCTACAATGAGCAGTTCTTC
TRBV27	TRBD1	TRBJ1-1	few	CASQTGVTNTEAFF	TGTGCCAGCCAGACAGGGGTGACGAACACTGAAGCTTTCTTT
TRBV5-1	TRBD2	TRBJ2-7	many	CASSLTSGPYEQYF	TGCGCCAGCAGCTTGACTAGCGGTCCCTACGAGCAGTACTTC
TRBV27	-	TRBJ2-6	-	CASSFKPQSSGANVLTF	TGTGCCAGCAGTTTTAAACCTCAGAGCTCTGGGGCCAACGTCCTGACTTTC
TRBV9	-	TRBJ2-3	few	CASSVGISTDTQYF	TGTGCCAGCAGCGTGGGCATTAGCACAGATACGCAGTATTTT
TRBV28	-	TRBJ2-3	-	CASSLVRGRVIDTQYF	TGTGCCAGCAGTTTGGTTAGGGGTCGCGTGATAGATACGCAGTATTTT
TRBV6-1	-	TRBJ2-4	many	CATRAGPAKNIQYF	TGTGCCACCCGGGCAGGGCCAGCCAAAAACATTCAGTACTTC
TRBV3-1	-	TRBJ2-1	few	CASSQGQVSYNEQFF	TGTGCCAGCAGCCAAGGACAGGTGTCCTACAATGAGCAGTTCTTC